This record looks at one TCR beta chain sequence and its context. What it binds is not known. Treatment given: roughly 19 received Ad26.COV2.S at low or high dose, single or two shots; about 5 received placebo; per-sample allocation not given. Collection of the samples took place on day 63 after the first injection of vaccine or placebo. The data stem from a study of Ad26.COV2.S vaccination and SARS-CoV-2 variants. Findings and caveats of the study: Analytic work on TCR breadth and depth might have understated the full extent of total T cell responses. It was reported that spike-specific CD8+ and CD4+ T cell responses were substantially broad after vaccination. Breadth of non-spike TCRs did not differ between vaccinees and placebo recipients. People who got the vaccine had more spike-specific TCR breadth than people who got placebo.

The data were produced by immunoSEQ multiplex PCR, yet TCRdb's version contains in-frame clones alone and is incomplete. The sample records around 250,000 clones, more than 70% being singletons. The CDR3 loop spans 17 amino acids. Germline lookup yields CDR1 SEHNR and CDR2 FQNEAQ (reference sequence). Trimming removed 5 bases from V and 4 bases from J; junction bases left unmatched: 13. This receptor was identified in a person aged 18 to 65 who received the Ad26.COV2.S COVID-19 vaccine or a placebo. Sequencing used peripheral blood, obtained in a trial of Ad26.COV2.S vaccine versus placebo. V gene TRBV7-9 combines with J gene TRBJ2-1; 8 nucleotides align to TRBD2. The CDR3 sequence is CASSPKGLAEPYNEQFF. CDR3 sequence (DNA): TGTGCCAGCAGCCCCAAAGGACTAGCAGAACCTTACAATGAGCAGTTCTTC. The full variable domain, with the rest looked up from reference TRBV7-9 and TRBJ2-1, is DTGVSQNPRHKITKRGQNVTFRCDPISEHNRLYWYRQTLGQGPEFLTYFQNEAQLEKSRLLSDRFSAERPKGSFSTLEIQRTEQGDSAMYLCASSPKGLAEPYNEQFFGPGTRLTVL.